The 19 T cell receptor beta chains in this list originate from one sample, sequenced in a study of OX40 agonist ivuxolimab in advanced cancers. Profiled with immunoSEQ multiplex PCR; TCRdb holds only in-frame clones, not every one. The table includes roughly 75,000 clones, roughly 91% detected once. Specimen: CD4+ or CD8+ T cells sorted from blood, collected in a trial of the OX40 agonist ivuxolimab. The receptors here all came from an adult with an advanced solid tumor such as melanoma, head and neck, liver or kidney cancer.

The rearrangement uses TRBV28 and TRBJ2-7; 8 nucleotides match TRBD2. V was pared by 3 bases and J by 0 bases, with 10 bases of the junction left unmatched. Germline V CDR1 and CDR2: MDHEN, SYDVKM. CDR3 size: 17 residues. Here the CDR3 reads CASSFAAGGLSSYEQYF. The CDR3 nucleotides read TGTGCCAGCAGTTTTGCGGCGGGAGGTCTCAGCTCCTACGAGCAGTACTTC.

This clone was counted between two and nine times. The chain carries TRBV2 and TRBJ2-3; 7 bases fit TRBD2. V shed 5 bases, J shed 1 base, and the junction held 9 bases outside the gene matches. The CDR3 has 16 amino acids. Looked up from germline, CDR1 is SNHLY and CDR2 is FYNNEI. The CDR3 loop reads CASSFSGNGGTDTQYF. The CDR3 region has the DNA TGTGCCAGCAGTTTCAGCGGGAATGGGGGCACAGATACGCAGTATTTT.

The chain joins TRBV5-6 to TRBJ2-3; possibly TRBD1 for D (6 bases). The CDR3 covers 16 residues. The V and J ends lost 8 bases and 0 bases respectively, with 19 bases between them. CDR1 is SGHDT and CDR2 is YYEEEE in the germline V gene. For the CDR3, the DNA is TGTGCCAGTGCAGTCGGGACACGCATTAGCACAGATACGCAGTATTTT. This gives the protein CASAVGTRISTDTQYF. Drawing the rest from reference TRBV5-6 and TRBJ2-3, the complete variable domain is DAGVTQSPTHLIKTRGQQVTLRCSPKSGHDTVSWYQQALGQGPQFIFQYYEEEERQRGNFPDRFSGHQFPNYSSELNVNALLLGDSALYLCASAVGTRISTDTQYFGPGTRLTVL.

This chain's CDR3 is CASSPLGGQPQHF. CDR3 bases: TGTGCCAGCAGCCCGTTAGGGGGCCAGCCCCAGCATTTT. The chain employs TRBV6-1 and TRBJ1-5; 7 bases are a match to TRBD1. Germline V gives CDR1 MNHNS, CDR2 SASEGT. The J segment lost 7 bases and the V segment lost 6 bases, leaving 6 bases of the junction unmatched. The CDR3 sequence is 13 residues long.

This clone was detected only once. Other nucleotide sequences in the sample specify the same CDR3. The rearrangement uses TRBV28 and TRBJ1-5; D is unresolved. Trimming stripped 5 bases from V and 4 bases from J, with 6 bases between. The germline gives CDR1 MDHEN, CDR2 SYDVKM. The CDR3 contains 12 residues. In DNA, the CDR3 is TGTGCCAGCAGTAGCACTAATCAGCCCCAGCATTTT. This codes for CASSSTNQPQHF.

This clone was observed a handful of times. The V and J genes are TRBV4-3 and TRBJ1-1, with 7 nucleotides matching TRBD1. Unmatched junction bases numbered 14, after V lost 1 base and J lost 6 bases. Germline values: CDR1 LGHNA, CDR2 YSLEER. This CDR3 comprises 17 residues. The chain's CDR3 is CASSQGGGGEFISEAFF. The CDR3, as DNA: TGCGCCAGCAGCCAAGGGGGAGGGGGCGAATTCATCTCTGAAGCTTTCTTT.

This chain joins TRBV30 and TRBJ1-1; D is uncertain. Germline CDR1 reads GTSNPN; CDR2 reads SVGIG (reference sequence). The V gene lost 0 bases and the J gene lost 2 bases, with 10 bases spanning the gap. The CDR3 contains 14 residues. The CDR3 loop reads CAWSVSCLNTEAFF. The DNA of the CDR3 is TGTGCCTGGAGTGTCAGTTGTTTAAACACTGAAGCTTTCTTT.

In nucleotides, the CDR3 is TGCGCCAGCAGTTCTGATACTGGAAACACCATATATTTT. It encodes CASSSDTGNTIYF. The genes are TRBV10-1 and TRBJ1-3; no firm D call. Trimming removed 5 bases from V and 2 bases from J, with 7 bases in between. The CDR3 length is 13 residues. Germline V gene lookup returns CDR1 WNHNN and CDR2 SYGVQD (reference sequence).

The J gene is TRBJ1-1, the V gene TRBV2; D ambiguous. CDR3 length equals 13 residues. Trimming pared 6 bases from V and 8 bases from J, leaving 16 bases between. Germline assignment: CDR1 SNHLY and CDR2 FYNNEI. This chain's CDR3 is CASSEARDLEAFF. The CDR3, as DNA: TGTGCCAGCAGCGAGGCAAGAGATCTAGAAGCTTTCTTT. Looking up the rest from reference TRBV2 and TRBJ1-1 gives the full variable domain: EPEVTQTPSHQVTQMGQEVILRCVPISNHLYFYWYRQILGQKVEFLVSFYNNEISEKSEIFDDQFSVERPDGSNFTLKIRSTKLEDSAMYFCASSEARDLEAFFGQGTRLTVV.

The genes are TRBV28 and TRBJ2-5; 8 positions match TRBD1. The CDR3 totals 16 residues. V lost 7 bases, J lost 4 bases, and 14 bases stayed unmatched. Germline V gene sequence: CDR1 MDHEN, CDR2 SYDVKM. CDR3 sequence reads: CASTTLPGQGTETQYF. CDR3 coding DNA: TGTGCCAGCACCACTCTGCCCGGACAGGGCACAGAGACCCAGTACTTC.

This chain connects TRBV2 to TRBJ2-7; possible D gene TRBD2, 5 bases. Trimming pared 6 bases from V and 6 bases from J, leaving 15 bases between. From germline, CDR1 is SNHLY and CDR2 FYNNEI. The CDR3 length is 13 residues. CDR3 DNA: TGTGCCAGCAGAAGCGGCCCTTTCCGCGAGCAGTACTTC. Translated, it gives CASRSGPFREQYF. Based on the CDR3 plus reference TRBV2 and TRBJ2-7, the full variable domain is EPEVTQTPSHQVTQMGQEVILRCVPISNHLYFYWYRQILGQKVEFLVSFYNNEISEKSEIFDDQFSVERPDGSNFTLKIRSTKLEDSAMYFCASRSGPFREQYFGPGTRLTVT.

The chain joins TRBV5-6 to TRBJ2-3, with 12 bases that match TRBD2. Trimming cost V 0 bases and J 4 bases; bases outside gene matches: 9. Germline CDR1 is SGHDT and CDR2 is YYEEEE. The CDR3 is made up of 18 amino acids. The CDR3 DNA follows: TGTGCCAGCAGCTTGGCGCCTAGCGGGGGGGCCTGGTCAGATACGCAGTATTTT. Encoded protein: CASSLAPSGGAWSDTQYF.

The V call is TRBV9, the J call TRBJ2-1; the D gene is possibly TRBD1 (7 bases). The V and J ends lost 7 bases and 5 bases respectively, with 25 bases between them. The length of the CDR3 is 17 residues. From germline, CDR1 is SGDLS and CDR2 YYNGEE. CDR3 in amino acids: CASSQLGDSRGDNEQFF. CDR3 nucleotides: TGTGCCAGCTCGCAGCTGGGGGACAGCAGGGGGGACAATGAGCAGTTCTTC.

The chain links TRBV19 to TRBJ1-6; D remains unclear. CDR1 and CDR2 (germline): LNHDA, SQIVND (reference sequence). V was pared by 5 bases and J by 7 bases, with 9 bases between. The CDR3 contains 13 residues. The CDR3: CASSLTGNSPLHF. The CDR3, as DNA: TGTGCCAGTAGTCTTACCGGCAATTCACCCCTCCACTTT.

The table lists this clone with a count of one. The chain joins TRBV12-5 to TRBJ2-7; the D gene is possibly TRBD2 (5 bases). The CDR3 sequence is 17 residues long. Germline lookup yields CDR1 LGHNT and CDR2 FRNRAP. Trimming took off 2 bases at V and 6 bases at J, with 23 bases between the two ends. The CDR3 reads CASGLPIQMQRTGEQYF. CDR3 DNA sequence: TGTGCTAGTGGTTTGCCGATACAGATGCAGCGGACGGGCGAGCAGTACTTC.

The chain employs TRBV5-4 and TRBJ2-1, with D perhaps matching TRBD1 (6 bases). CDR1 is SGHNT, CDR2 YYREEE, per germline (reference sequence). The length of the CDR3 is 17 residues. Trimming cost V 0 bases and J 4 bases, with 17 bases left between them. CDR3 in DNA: TGTGCCAGCAGCTTGGTTAGGGCGGCAGGGGATTACAATGAGCAGTTCTTC. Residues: CASSLVRAAGDYNEQFF. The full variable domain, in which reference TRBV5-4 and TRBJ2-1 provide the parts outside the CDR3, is ETGVTQSPTHLIKTRGQQVTLRCSSQSGHNTVSWYQQALGQGPQFIFQYYREEENGRGNFPPRFSGLQFPNYSSELNVNALELDDSALYLCASSLVRAAGDYNEQFFGPGTRLTVL.

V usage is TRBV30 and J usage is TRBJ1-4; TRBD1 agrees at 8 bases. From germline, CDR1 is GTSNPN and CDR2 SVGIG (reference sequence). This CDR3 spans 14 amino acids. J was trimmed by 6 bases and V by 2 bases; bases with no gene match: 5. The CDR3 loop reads CAWSRDRWDEKLFF. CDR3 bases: TGTGCCTGGAGTCGGGACAGGTGGGATGAAAAACTGTTTTTT.

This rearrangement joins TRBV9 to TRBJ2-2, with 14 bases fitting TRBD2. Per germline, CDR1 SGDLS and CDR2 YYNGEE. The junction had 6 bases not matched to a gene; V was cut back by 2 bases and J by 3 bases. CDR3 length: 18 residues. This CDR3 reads CASSVSGTSGGYTGELFF. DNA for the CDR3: TGTGCCAGCAGCGTCTCCGGGACTAGCGGGGGATACACCGGGGAGCTGTTTTTT. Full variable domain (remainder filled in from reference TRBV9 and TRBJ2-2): DSGVTQTPKHLITATGQRVTLRCSPRSGDLSVYWYQQSLDQGLQFLIQYYNGEERAKGNILERFSAQQFPDLHSELNLSSLELGDSALYFCASSVSGTSGGYTGELFFGEGSRLTVL.

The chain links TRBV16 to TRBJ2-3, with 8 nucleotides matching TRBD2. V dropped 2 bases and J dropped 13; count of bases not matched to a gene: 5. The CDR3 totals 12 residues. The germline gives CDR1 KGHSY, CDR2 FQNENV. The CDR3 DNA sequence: TGTGCCAGCAGCCAAGGGACTAGTGGAAAGTATTTT. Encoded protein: CASSQGTSGKYF.